This is a list of T cell receptor beta chains from one sample in a study of blood T cells in healthy people across ages. Using its own MiXCR run on the 5' RACE reads, TCRdb lists one record per CDR3 protein. There are 270,000 or so distinct CDR3 sequences in the sample; roughly 26% occur only once, and approximately 30% lies in the top ten. The sequenced sample consisted of blood. The receptors were sampled from a woman aged 65 to 85 in good health. CDR3s include the opening cysteine and the closing phenylalanine or tryptophan. The order of the fields is clone size, V gene, J gene, D gene, CDR3 DNA, CDR3 protein. A D gene is named only where the DNA matches it firmly. Size tells how often a clone was seen (once, few, many) or the class of an expanded clone, and some rows leave it out.

clone_size: many
v_call: TRBV21-1
j_call: TRBJ2-5
d_call: -
cdr3_nt: TGTGCCAGCAGCAAAAAGTGGCGGCAAGAGACCCAGTACTTC
cdr3_aa: CASSKKWRQETQYF

clone_size: few
v_call: TRBV7-2
j_call: TRBJ2-5
d_call: -
cdr3_nt: TGTGCCAGCAGCTTAGTCGGTCCCATCCAGGTAGCCCAGTACTTC
cdr3_aa: CASSLVGPIQVAQYF

clone_size: -
v_call: TRBV7-9
j_call: TRBJ2-3
d_call: -
cdr3_nt: TGTGCCAGCAGCTTAGGCCTTACGCAGTATTTT
cdr3_aa: CASSLGLTQYF

clone_size: many
v_call: TRBV7-6
j_call: TRBJ2-3
d_call: -
cdr3_nt: TGTGCCAGCAGCTTAAATTCACAGTCAGATACGCAGTATTTT
cdr3_aa: CASSLNSQSDTQYF

clone_size: -
v_call: TRBV4-1
j_call: TRBJ2-7
d_call: -
cdr3_nt: TGCGCCAGCAGCCGAGGGGGGTCCAGCTCCTACGAGCAGTACTTC
cdr3_aa: CASSRGGSSSYEQYF

clone_size: -
v_call: TRBV20-1
j_call: TRBJ1-2
d_call: -
cdr3_nt: TGCAGTGCTAGATTTGGTCAGGGAGCCTACACCTTC
cdr3_aa: CSARFGQGAYTF

clone_size: few
v_call: TRBV3-1
j_call: TRBJ2-7
d_call: TRBD2
cdr3_nt: TGTGCCAGCAGCCAAGGTCCGGTAGCGGGGGGATACGAGCAGTACTTC
cdr3_aa: CASSQGPVAGGYEQYF

clone_size: -
v_call: TRBV29-1
j_call: TRBJ2-5
d_call: -
cdr3_nt: TGCAGCGTTGAGGGTACGGAGACCCAGTACTTC
cdr3_aa: CSVEGTETQYF

clone_size: -
v_call: TRBV7-2
j_call: TRBJ2-1
d_call: -
cdr3_nt: TGTGCCAGCAGCTTAATGGGGTCCCGGTACAATGAGCAGTTCTTC
cdr3_aa: CASSLMGSRYNEQFF

clone_size: -
v_call: TRBV4-1
j_call: TRBJ2-1
d_call: TRBD2
cdr3_nt: TGCGCCAGCAGCCACCTCAGGGGAGCGGGAGACTCCGATGAGCAGTTCTTC
cdr3_aa: CASSHLRGAGDSDEQFF

clone_size: -
v_call: TRBV28
j_call: TRBJ1-1
d_call: TRBD1
cdr3_nt: TGTGCCAGCAGGGGACAGATGAACACTGAAGCTTTCTTT
cdr3_aa: CASRGQMNTEAFF

clone_size: -
v_call: TRBV11-2
j_call: TRBJ2-3
d_call: TRBD2
cdr3_nt: TGTGCCAGCAGCTTAGTTTCGCGGGAGCGGCCAGATACGCAGTATTTT
cdr3_aa: CASSLVSRERPDTQYF

clone_size: many
v_call: TRBV7-2
j_call: TRBJ1-1
d_call: TRBD1
cdr3_nt: TGTGCCACGGACGACAGGGTGAACACTGAAGCTTTCTTT
cdr3_aa: CATDDRVNTEAFF

clone_size: few
v_call: TRBV20-1
j_call: TRBJ2-7
d_call: -
cdr3_nt: TGCAGTGCCACCCGGGACGTCCAACAGCAGTACTTC
cdr3_aa: CSATRDVQQQYF

clone_size: few
v_call: TRBV29-1
j_call: TRBJ1-2
d_call: -
cdr3_nt: TGCAGCATCTCAGGGGCGTATGGCTACACCTTC
cdr3_aa: CSISGAYGYTF

clone_size: -
v_call: TRBV5-1
j_call: TRBJ1-5
d_call: -
cdr3_nt: TGCGCCAGCAGCTTTGAGGGAGGCAATCAGCCCCAGCATTTT
cdr3_aa: CASSFEGGNQPQHF

clone_size: -
v_call: TRBV27
j_call: TRBJ2-2
d_call: -
cdr3_nt: TGTGCCAGCACCCCCGGTCTAGTAGATAGGACCGGGGAGCTGTTTTTT
cdr3_aa: CASTPGLVDRTGELFF

clone_size: few
v_call: TRBV12-3/TRBV12-4
j_call: TRBJ2-3
d_call: -
cdr3_nt: TGTGCCAGCAGCCCCCCAAGAAGGACAGACACAGATACGCAGTATTTT
cdr3_aa: CASSPPRRTDTDTQYF

clone_size: -
v_call: TRBV6-2/TRBV6-3
j_call: TRBJ1-5
d_call: TRBD1
cdr3_nt: TGTGCCAGCAGAAAACAGGGGAATCAGCCCCAGCATTTT
cdr3_aa: CASRKQGNQPQHF

clone_size: few
v_call: TRBV6-4
j_call: TRBJ2-5
d_call: -
cdr3_nt: TGTGCCAGCAGTACAAACAGGGCCGATCAGGAGACCCAGTACTTC
cdr3_aa: CASSTNRADQETQYF

clone_size: -
v_call: TRBV12-3/TRBV12-4
j_call: TRBJ2-5
d_call: TRBD2
cdr3_nt: TGTGCCAGCAGTTTCTCTAGCGGGGAAGAGACCCAGCACTTC
cdr3_aa: CASSFSSGEETQHF

clone_size: few
v_call: TRBV24-1
j_call: TRBJ2-7
d_call: -
cdr3_nt: TGTGCCACCAGTGACCCTGGGACGGACGAGCAGTACTTC
cdr3_aa: CATSDPGTDEQYF

clone_size: few
v_call: TRBV6-1
j_call: TRBJ2-1
d_call: TRBD2
cdr3_nt: TGTGCCAGCAGTGAATCTAGCGGGGCCTACAATGAGCAGTTCTTC
cdr3_aa: CASSESSGAYNEQFF

clone_size: -
v_call: TRBV18
j_call: TRBJ1-4
d_call: -
cdr3_nt: TGTGCCAGCTCACAGCTGCAGGAAAAACTGTTTTTT
cdr3_aa: CASSQLQEKLFF

clone_size: few
v_call: TRBV5-1
j_call: TRBJ1-4
d_call: TRBD1
cdr3_nt: TGCGCCAGCAGCTCAGAGGGGGCGTCAACTAATGAAAAACTGTTTTTT
cdr3_aa: CASSSEGASTNEKLFF

clone_size: few
v_call: TRBV3-1
j_call: TRBJ2-5
d_call: TRBD2
cdr3_nt: TGTGCCAGCAGCCAAGAAGCTATTGCTAGCGGGAGGCAAGAGACCCAGTACTTC
cdr3_aa: CASSQEAIASGRQETQYF

clone_size: few
v_call: TRBV20-1
j_call: TRBJ2-1
d_call: TRBD2
cdr3_nt: TGCAGTGCTAGAGATGTCCGGGAGGGAGGCAATGAGCAGTTCTTC
cdr3_aa: CSARDVREGGNEQFF

clone_size: many
v_call: TRBV5-1
j_call: TRBJ2-3
d_call: -
cdr3_nt: TGCGCCAGCAGCCTTCCGGGACTCAACACAGATACGCAGTATTTT
cdr3_aa: CASSLPGLNTDTQYF

clone_size: -
v_call: TRBV6-5
j_call: TRBJ2-3
d_call: TRBD2
cdr3_nt: TGTGCCAGCAGGGCGGGACTAGCGGGCACAGATACGCAGTATTTT
cdr3_aa: CASRAGLAGTDTQYF

clone_size: few
v_call: TRBV29-1
j_call: TRBJ2-5
d_call: -
cdr3_nt: TGCAGCTCACTGGCTTGGGAGACCCAGTACTTC
cdr3_aa: CSSLAWETQYF

clone_size: -
v_call: TRBV6-5
j_call: TRBJ2-1
d_call: TRBD2
cdr3_nt: TGTGCCAGCAGTGCCGTGACTAGCGAAATATACAATGAGCAGTTCTTC
cdr3_aa: CASSAVTSEIYNEQFF

clone_size: few
v_call: TRBV13
j_call: TRBJ2-1
d_call: TRBD2
cdr3_nt: TGTGCCAGCAGCAATAGCGGGAGGGCCTGGGAGCAGTTCTTC
cdr3_aa: CASSNSGRAWEQFF

clone_size: -
v_call: TRBV12-3/TRBV12-4
j_call: TRBJ1-6
d_call: -
cdr3_nt: TGTGCCAGCAGTCTGCAGGGTAATTCACCCCTCCACTTT
cdr3_aa: CASSLQGNSPLHF

clone_size: -
v_call: TRBV20-1
j_call: TRBJ1-2
d_call: TRBD1
cdr3_nt: TGCAGTGCTAGAGATACTGGGACAGGGGGTGGCTACACCTTC
cdr3_aa: CSARDTGTGGGYTF

clone_size: many
v_call: TRBV29-1
j_call: TRBJ2-5
d_call: -
cdr3_nt: TGCAGCGTTGATAGGGGGGCCCAAGAGACCCAGTACTTC
cdr3_aa: CSVDRGAQETQYF

clone_size: -
v_call: TRBV6-2/TRBV6-3
j_call: TRBJ2-5
d_call: TRBD2
cdr3_nt: TGTGCCAGCACCTTAAGTGGCGGGAGCGAAGAGACCCAGTACTTC
cdr3_aa: CASTLSGGSEETQYF

clone_size: -
v_call: TRBV6-5
j_call: TRBJ2-5
d_call: TRBD2
cdr3_nt: TGTGCCAGCGCTCGGGGGGATTGGGAGACCCAGTACTTC
cdr3_aa: CASARGDWETQYF

clone_size: few
v_call: TRBV6-5
j_call: TRBJ2-3
d_call: -
cdr3_nt: TGTGCCAGCAGGCCGACAGGAGATACGCAGTATTTT
cdr3_aa: CASRPTGDTQYF

clone_size: few
v_call: TRBV28
j_call: TRBJ2-1
d_call: TRBD1
cdr3_nt: TGTGCCAGCAGTTCCGGGACAGGGGTAGGCTCCTACAATGAGCAGTTCTTC
cdr3_aa: CASSSGTGVGSYNEQFF

clone_size: few
v_call: TRBV4-3
j_call: TRBJ2-3
d_call: -
cdr3_nt: TGCGCCAGCAGCCATGAAGACGGAGGGCTGACAAGTACGCAGTATTTT
cdr3_aa: CASSHEDGGLTSTQYF

clone_size: -
v_call: TRBV20-1
j_call: TRBJ2-1
d_call: TRBD2
cdr3_nt: TGCAGTGCAAGCACTAGCGGGAGTGTGCATGAGCAGTTCTTC
cdr3_aa: CSASTSGSVHEQFF